This record looks at one T cell receptor beta chain sequence and its context. As yet, its antigen is unknown. The data are from a study of OX40 agonist ivuxolimab in advanced cancers. Overall study context: Ivuxolimab is an agonistic anti-OX40 (CD134) antibody, and patients were treated with it. Allowance was made for prior anti-PD-1, anti-PD-L1 or anti-CTLA-4 therapy, and about 40% had some. General observations from the study: Expanded peripheral T cells had an undetermined antigen specificity.

Sequenced by immunoSEQ multiplex PCR; TCRdb stores in-frame clones only, minus some. The sample includes 40,000 to 45,000 clones, around 83% seen only once; the top ten take about a sixth. The CDR3 length is 15 residues. Per the germline V gene, CDR1 is SGHRS and CDR2 is YFSETQ. V dropped 5 bases and J dropped 8; count of bases not matched to a gene: 8. The genes are TRBV5-1 and TRBJ2-1; 12 bases map to TRBD2. The material sequenced was CD4+ or CD8+ T cells sorted from blood, taken in a trial of the OX40 agonist ivuxolimab. This receptor was obtained from an adult with an advanced solid tumor such as melanoma, head and neck, liver or kidney cancer. CDR3 protein: CASSPGTSGFYEQFF. As DNA, the CDR3 is TGCGCCAGCAGTCCCGGGACTAGCGGGTTCTATGAGCAGTTCTTC.